This T cell receptor (beta chain) was captured in a study of control samples from healthy donors and cancer patients (dated by TCRdb to 2020 to 2022). Library method: the immunoSEQ multiplex PCR assay. TCRdb's version of the immuneACCESS table is confined to in-frame rearrangements and falls short of the full clone set. An unresolved V gene accounts for under half of the shortfall where checked; the remainder is of unknown origin. The sample yields about 160,000 clones; roughly 92% were counted once. The biggest ten clones account for 0.68% of the sample. The germline V gene encodes CDR1 MDHEN and CDR2 SYDVKM. The junction shows trimming of 7 bases on V and 4 bases on J, and the gene matches do not reach 12 bases of it. The CDR3 measures 16 amino acids from cysteine to phenylalanine. Of all the DNA, just the CDR3 is kept, 48 bases in frame from base 1. Concerning this clone: No cognate antigen has been identified for it. No base quality information exists; no much larger clone differs at one position.

Specimen: blood. This chain joins TRBV28 to TRBJ2-1; the central 8 bases match TRBD2. This clonotype was sampled from a woman aged 25 to 39 in good health. The sequenced DNA: TGTGCCAGCAAGGACGCGGCGGGACTAGGGTACAATGAGCAGTTCTTC. The translation is CASKDAAGLGYNEQFF.